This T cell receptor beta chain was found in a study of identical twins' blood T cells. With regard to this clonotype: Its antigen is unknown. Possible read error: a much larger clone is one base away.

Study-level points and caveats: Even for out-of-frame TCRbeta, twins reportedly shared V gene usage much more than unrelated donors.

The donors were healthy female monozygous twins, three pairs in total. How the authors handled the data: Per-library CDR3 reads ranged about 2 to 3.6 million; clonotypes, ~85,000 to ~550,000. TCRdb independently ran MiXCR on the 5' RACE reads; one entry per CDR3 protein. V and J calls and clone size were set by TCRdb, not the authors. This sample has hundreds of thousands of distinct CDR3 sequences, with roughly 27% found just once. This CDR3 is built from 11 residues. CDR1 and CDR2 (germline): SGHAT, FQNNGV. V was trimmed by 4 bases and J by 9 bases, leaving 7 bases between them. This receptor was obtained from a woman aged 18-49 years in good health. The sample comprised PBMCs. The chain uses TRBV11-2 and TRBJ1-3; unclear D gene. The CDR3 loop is CASSYRSTIYF. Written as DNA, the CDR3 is TGTGCCAGCAGCTATCGAAGCACCATATATTTT.